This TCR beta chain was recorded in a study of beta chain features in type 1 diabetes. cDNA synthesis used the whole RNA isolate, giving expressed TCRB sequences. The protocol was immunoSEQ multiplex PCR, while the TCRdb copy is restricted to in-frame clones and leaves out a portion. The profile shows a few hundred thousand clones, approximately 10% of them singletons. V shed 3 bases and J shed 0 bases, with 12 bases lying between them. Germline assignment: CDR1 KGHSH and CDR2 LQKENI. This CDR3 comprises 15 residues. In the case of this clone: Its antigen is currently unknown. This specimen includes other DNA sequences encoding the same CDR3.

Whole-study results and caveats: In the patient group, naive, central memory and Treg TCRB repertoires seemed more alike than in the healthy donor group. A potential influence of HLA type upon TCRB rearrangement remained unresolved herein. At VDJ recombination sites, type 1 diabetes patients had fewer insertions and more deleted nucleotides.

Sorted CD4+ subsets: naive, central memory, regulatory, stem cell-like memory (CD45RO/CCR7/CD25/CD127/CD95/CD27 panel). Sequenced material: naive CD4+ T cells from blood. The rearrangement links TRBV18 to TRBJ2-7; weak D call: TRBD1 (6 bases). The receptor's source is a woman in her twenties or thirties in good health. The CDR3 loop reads CASSPPGQLSYEQYF. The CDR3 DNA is TGTGCCAGCTCACCGCCGGGACAACTCTCCTACGAGCAGTACTTC.